This T cell receptor beta chain was captured by sequencing in a study of chemoradiotherapy in HPV16-positive cancers (dated by TCRdb to about 2022). In the study overall: Using functional T-cell assays on cells from a couple of HPV16-positive patients, the researchers defined candidate HPV-specific T-cell clones and common TCR motifs. The study asked whether T-cell immunity against the HPV oncoproteins E6 and E7 changes during chemoradiotherapy and whether it affects survival. The candidate HPV-specific TCRs and motifs were then tracked in TCR repertoires from 86 patients with HPV-related cancers. Overall study outcomes, separate from this receptor: The functional definition of HPV-specific T cells came from only a couple of HPV16-positive patients, and the survival association was reported for HPV16-positive patients. Improved recurrence-free survival in HPV16-positive patients was associated with expansion of HPV-responsive T cells during chemoradiotherapy. Expansion of candidate HPV-specific clones and E7-related TCR motifs was observed in the tumor microenvironment during treatment, whereas no such expansion was observed for non-HPV-specific T cells.

Repertoires were sampled multiple times during chemoradiotherapy, which allowed clonal expansion in the tumor microenvironment to be followed. Libraries came from the immunoSEQ multiplex PCR assay. Entries here come from immuneACCESS through TCRdb and include only in-frame sequences with V and J called. Some clones fail to appear in such tables; in the studies checked, an unresolved V gene covers under half of the shortfall, and the cause of the remainder is unknown. This sample gives more than 15,000 clones in total; 75% to 80% of them show up just once. The biggest ten clones account for about a tenth of the sample. This clone has a handful of counts. The clone's antigen remains unknown. No base quality values were provided; no much bigger clone lies one nucleotide off. This specimen includes other DNA sequences encoding the same CDR3. This material was obtained from a patient who underwent chemoradiotherapy. The TCR sequence derives from a human donor with HPV-associated anogenital cancer.

CDR3 reads: CASSLVGHSTDTQYF. The bases read TGTGCCAGCAGCTTAGTGGGACATAGCACAGATACGCAGTATTTT. The V gene is TRBV7-2 and the J gene is TRBJ2-3; the D region possibly corresponds to TRBD1 (6 bases align). V lost 1 base and J lost 0 bases; the stretch between them is 8 bases long. According to the germline V gene, CDR1 reads SGHTA and CDR2 reads FQGNSA. From its cysteine to its phenylalanine, the CDR3 spans 15 amino acids. Left in the record is the CDR3 DNA by itself, 45 bases read in frame from the first base.